Shown below are 12 T cell receptor beta chains from a single sample sequenced in a study of blood T cell repertoires in COVID-19. Clones were read by immunoSEQ multiplex PCR, and TCRdb kept only the in-frame ones, dropping some. The sample yields about 33,000 clones, almost 85% seen once. The specimen sequenced was peripheral blood. These receptors all come from a man aged 55 to 70 with active COVID-19.

The rearrangement links TRBV10-1 to TRBJ2-7; 15 bases fit TRBD2. From germline, CDR1 is WNHNN and CDR2 SYGVQD (reference sequence). V lost 6 bases and J lost 7; bases outside the gene matches: 7. This CDR3 is 15 amino acids long. CDR3 sequence: CASSRTSGRAREQYV. For the CDR3, the DNA is TGCGCCAGCAGCCGGACTAGCGGGAGGGCCAGAGAGCAGTACGTC.

This clone was observed once. The chain has TRBV29-1 and TRBJ1-1, with D tentatively TRBD1 (6 bases). Germline V gene sequence: CDR1 SQVTM, CDR2 ANQGSEA. This CDR3 contains 16 residues. V was pared by 3 bases and J by 1 base, with 18 bases between. The CDR3 here is CSVDGVRGRANTEAFF. The DNA of the CDR3 is TGCAGCGTTGATGGCGTCAGGGGCCGAGCGAACACTGAAGCTTTCTTT.

The chain links TRBV15 to TRBJ1-5; no reliable D call. Germline lookup yields CDR1 LNHNV and CDR2 YYDKDF (reference sequence). Trimming left V 3 bases short and J 6 bases short, with 6 bases between. CDR3 length: 12 amino acids. The CDR3 DNA follows: TGTGCCACCAGCAGCCGGGTTCAGCCCCAGCATTTT. Translating it yields CATSSRVQPQHF.

About this clone itself: The same CDR3 arises from other DNA sequences in this sample as well. This rearrangement joins TRBV7-9 to TRBJ1-1; D is uncertain. CDR3 length equals 13 residues. The germline CDR1 and CDR2 sequences are SEHNR and FQNEAQ (reference sequence). The germline V and J ends were trimmed by 1 base and 1 base, with 4 bases remaining between them. CDR3 bases: TGTGCCAGCAGCTTAGGACAGAACACTGAAGCTTTCTTT. Protein product: CASSLGQNTEAFF. The full variable domain, rest sourced from reference TRBV7-9 and TRBJ1-1, is DTGVSQNPRHKITKRGQNVTFRCDPISEHNRLYWYRQTLGQGPEFLTYFQNEAQLEKSRLLSDRFSAERPKGSFSTLEIQRTEQGDSAMYLCASSLGQNTEAFFGQGTRLTVV.

The chain is built from TRBV3-1 (or the pseudogene TRBV3-2) and TRBJ1-3, with 7 bases matching TRBD1. This CDR3 is built from 13 residues. J lost 1 base, V lost 8 bases, and 2 bases had no gene match. Germline V gene lookup returns CDR1 LGHDT and CDR2 YNNKEL (reference sequence). The CDR3 nucleotides are TGTGCCAGCTCCAGGGGGTCTGGAAACACCATATATTTT. The encoded protein is CASSRGSGNTIYF.

V gene TRBV7-3 combines with J gene TRBJ2-7; 9 bases agree with TRBD2. The CDR3 length is 22 residues. The trim removed 0 bases at V and 5 bases at J, leaving 26 bases unmatched. The germline V gene encodes CDR1 SGHTA and CDR2 FQGTGA. The CDR3 sequence is CASSLTTFQTSGRSPAKNEQYV. The CDR3 DNA reads as TGTGCCAGCAGCTTAACAACCTTTCAGACGAGCGGGAGGTCCCCCGCTAAGAACGAGCAGTACGTC.

The rearrangement uses TRBV21-1 and TRBJ2-7; TRBD2 is the table's D call, not checked against the DNA. TRBV21-1 is noted as a pseudogene. The length of the CDR3 is 15 residues. In DNA, the CDR3 is TGTGCCAGCACCTCCTCGAGGCCCCCCCCCTACGAGCAGTACGTC. Protein product: CASTSSRPPPYEQYV.

This clone has more than one count but fewer than ten. The chain has TRBV2 and TRBJ2-2; 10 positions match TRBD2. V shed 4 bases and J 5 bases; nucleotides not matched to a gene: 4. The CDR3 is made up of 15 amino acids. Germline V gives CDR1 SNHLY, CDR2 FYNNEI. CDR3 bases: TGTGCCAGCAGTGCGTTACTAGCGGGAACCGGGGAGCTGTTTTTT. Encoded protein: CASSALLAGTGELFF.

The chain carries TRBV7-3 and TRBJ2-2, with D maybe TRBD2 (6 bases). Between the trimmed V and J ends, which lost 2 bases and 5 bases, there was a span of 12 bases. Germline CDR1 SGHTA, CDR2 FQGTGA. This CDR3 has 15 residues. CDR3 residues: CASSLGGSGTGELFF. CDR3 DNA: TGTGCCAGCAGCTTAGGGGGGAGTGGAACCGGGGAGCTGTTTTTT.

V and J are TRBV6-5 and TRBJ2-5, with 7 bases lining up with TRBD2. CDR1 is MNHEY, CDR2 SVGAGI, per germline. The V gene end was trimmed by 2 bases and the J gene end by 3 bases; junction bases not matched to a gene: 9. This CDR3 is 16 amino acids long. The CDR3 sequence: CASSYTFRGREETQYF. The CDR3 region has the DNA TGTGCCAGCAGTTACACCTTTCGGGGGAGGGAAGAGACCCAGTACTTC.

The chain combines TRBV2 with TRBJ1-6; 10 nucleotides line up with TRBD1. Germline V gives CDR1 SNHLY, CDR2 FYNNEI. J gave up 7 bases and V 4 bases, and 4 bases lay outside the gene matches. The CDR3 is 15 amino acids. CDR3 nucleotides: TGTGCCAGCAGTGGGGACAGGGGAATGAATTCACCCCTCCACTTT. Encoded protein: CASSGDRGMNSPLHF.

The CDR3 nucleotides are TGTGCCAGCAGCTTAGGGGACTATATACAAGAGACCCAGTACTTC. Amino acid sequence: CASSLGDYIQETQYF. V gene TRBV7-9 combines with J gene TRBJ2-5; 7 positions agree with TRBD2. Trimming took 1 base from V and 2 from J; bases not matched to a gene: 4. The CDR3 consists of 15 residues. Per the germline V gene, CDR1 is SEHNR and CDR2 is FQNEAQ (reference sequence).